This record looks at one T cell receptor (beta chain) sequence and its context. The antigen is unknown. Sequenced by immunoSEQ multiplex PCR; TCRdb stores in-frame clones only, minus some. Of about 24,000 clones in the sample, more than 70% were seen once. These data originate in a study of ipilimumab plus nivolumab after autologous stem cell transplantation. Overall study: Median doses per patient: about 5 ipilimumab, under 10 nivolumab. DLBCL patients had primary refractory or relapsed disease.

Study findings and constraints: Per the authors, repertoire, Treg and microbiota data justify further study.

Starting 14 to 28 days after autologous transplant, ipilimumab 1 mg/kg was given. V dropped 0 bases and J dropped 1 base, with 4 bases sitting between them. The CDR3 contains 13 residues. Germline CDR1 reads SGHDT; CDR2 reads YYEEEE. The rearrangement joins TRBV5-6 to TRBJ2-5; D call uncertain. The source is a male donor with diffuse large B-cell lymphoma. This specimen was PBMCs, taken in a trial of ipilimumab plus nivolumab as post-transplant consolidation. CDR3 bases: TGTGCCAGCAGCTTGGTGGGCCAAGAGACCCAGTACTTC. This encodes CASSLVGQETQYF.